The 2 T cell receptor beta chains below were found in one sample sequenced in a study of cytomegalovirus exposure and HLA in healthy donors. The PCR was carried out with 60 Vbeta primers and 13 Jbeta primers. Profiled with immunoSEQ multiplex PCR; TCRdb holds only in-frame clones, not every one. This table has about 160,000 clones, 60% to 85% appearing once. Sequenced material: PBMCs. These receptors all stem from a man aged 35 to 55 in good health and CMV-seropositive.

J is TRBJ2-7 and V is TRBV4-2; weak D call: TRBD1 (6 bases). V dropped 4 bases and J dropped 5 bases, with 9 bases sitting between them. Germline lookup yields CDR1 LGHNA and CDR2 YNFKEQ. The CDR3 loop spans 12 amino acids. CDR3 in amino acids: CASSPQGDEQYF. The CDR3 DNA reads as TGTGCCAGCAGCCCACAGGGAGACGAGCAGTACTTC.

The chain recombines TRBV11-2 with TRBJ2-2; TRBD2 is a possible D gene (6 bases). V lost 4 bases to trimming and J lost 3 bases, with 12 bases between them. Germline CDR1 is SGHAT and CDR2 is FQNNGV. CDR3 length equals 15 residues. The CDR3 bases are TGTGCCAGCAGCTACCGGGACTTATACACCGGGGAGCTGTTTTTT. Its protein is CASSYRDLYTGELFF.